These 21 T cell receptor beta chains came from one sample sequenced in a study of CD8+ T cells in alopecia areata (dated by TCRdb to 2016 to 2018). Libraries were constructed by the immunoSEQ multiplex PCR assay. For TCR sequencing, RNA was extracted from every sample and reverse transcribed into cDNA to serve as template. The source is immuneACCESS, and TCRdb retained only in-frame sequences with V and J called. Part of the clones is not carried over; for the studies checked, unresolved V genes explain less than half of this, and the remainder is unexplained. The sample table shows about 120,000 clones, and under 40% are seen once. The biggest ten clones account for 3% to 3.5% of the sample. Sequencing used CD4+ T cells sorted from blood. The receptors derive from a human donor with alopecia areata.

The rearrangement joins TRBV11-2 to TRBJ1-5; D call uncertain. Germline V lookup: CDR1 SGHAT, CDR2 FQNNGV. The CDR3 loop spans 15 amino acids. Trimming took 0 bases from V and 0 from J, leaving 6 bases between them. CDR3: CASSLDTVSNQPQHF. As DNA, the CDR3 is TGTGCCAGCAGCTTAGACACAGTTAGCAATCAGCCCCAGCATTTT.

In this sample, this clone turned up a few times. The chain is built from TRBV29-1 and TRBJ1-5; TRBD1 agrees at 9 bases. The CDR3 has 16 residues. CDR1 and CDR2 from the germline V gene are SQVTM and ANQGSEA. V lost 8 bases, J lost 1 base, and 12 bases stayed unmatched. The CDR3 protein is CSTRRDRVWSNQPQHF. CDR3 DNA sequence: TGCAGCACCAGGCGGGACAGGGTTTGGAGCAATCAGCCCCAGCATTTT. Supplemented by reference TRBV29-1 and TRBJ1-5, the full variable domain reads SAVISQKPSRDICQRGTSLTIQCQVDSQVTMMFWYRQQPGQSLTLIATANQGSEATYESGFVIDKFPISRPNLTFSTLTVSNMSPEDSSIYLCSTRRDRVWSNQPQHFGDGTRLSIL.

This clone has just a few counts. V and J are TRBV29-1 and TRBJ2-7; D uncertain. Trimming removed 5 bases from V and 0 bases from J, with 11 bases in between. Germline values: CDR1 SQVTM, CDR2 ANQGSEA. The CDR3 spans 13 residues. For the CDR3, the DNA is TGCAGCGTTATAGAAGGAAACTCCTACGAGCAGTACTTC. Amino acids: CSVIEGNSYEQYF.

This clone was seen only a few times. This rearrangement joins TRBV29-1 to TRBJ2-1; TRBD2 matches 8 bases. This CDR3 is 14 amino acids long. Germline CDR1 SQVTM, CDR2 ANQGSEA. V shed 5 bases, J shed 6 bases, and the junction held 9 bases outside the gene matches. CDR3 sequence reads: CSVSGTSRGNEQFF. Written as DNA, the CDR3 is TGCAGCGTTTCCGGGACTAGTAGAGGCAATGAGCAGTTCTTC.

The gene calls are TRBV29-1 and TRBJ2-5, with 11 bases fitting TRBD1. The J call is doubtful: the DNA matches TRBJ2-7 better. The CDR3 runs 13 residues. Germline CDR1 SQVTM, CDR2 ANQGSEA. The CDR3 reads CSVAGTGGYEQYF. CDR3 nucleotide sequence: TGCAGCGTTGCCGGGACAGGGGGCTACGAGCAGTACTTC.

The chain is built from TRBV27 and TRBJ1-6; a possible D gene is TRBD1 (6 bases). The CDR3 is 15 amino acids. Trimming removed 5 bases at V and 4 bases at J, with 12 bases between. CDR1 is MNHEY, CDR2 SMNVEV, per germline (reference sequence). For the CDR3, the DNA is TGTGCCAGCAGTGCGTCAGGGGTTTATAATTCACCCCTCCACTTT. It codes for CASSASGVYNSPLHF.

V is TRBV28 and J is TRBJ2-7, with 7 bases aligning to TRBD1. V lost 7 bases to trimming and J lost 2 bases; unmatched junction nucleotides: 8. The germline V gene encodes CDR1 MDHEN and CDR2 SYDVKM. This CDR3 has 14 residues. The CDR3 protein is CASTRDSGTYEQYF. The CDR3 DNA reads TGTGCCAGCACTCGGGACAGTGGGACCTACGAGCAGTACTTC.

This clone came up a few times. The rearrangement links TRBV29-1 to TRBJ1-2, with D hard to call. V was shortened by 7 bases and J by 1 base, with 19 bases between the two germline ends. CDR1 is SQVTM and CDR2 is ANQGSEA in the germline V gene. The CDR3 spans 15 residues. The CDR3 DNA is TGCAGCGACAAGGAGACGGGAACCGTTAACTATGGCTACACCTTC. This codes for CSDKETGTVNYGYTF. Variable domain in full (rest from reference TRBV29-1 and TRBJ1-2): SAVISQKPSRDICQRGTSLTIQCQVDSQVTMMFWYRQQPGQSLTLIATANQGSEATYESGFVIDKFPISRPNLTFSTLTVSNMSPEDSSIYLCSDKETGTVNYGYTFGSGTRLTVV.

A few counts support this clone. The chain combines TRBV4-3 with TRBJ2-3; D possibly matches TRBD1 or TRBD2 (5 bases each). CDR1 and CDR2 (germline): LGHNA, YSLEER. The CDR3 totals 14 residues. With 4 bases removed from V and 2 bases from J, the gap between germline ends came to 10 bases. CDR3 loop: CASSREGYTDTQYF. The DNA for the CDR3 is TGCGCCAGCAGCCGAGAGGGGTACACAGATACGCAGTATTTT.

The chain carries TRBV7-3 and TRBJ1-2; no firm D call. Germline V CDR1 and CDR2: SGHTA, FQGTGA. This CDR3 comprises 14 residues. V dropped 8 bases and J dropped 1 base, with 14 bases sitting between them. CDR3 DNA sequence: TGTGCCAGCGGAGAGTCAGCCGGTAACTATGGCTACACCTTC. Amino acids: CASGESAGNYGYTF.

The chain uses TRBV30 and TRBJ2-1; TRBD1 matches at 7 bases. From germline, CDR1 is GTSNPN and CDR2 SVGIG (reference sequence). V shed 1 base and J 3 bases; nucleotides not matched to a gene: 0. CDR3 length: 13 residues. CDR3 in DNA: TGTGCCTGGAGTGGGGACAGCTACAATGAGCAGTTCTTC. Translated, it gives CAWSGDSYNEQFF. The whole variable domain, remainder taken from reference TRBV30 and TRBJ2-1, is SQTIHQWPATLVQPVGSPLSLECTVEGTSNPNLYWYRQAAGRGLQLLFYSVGIGQISSEVPQNLSASRPQDRQFILSSKKLLLSDSGFYLCAWSGDSYNEQFFGPGTRLTVL.

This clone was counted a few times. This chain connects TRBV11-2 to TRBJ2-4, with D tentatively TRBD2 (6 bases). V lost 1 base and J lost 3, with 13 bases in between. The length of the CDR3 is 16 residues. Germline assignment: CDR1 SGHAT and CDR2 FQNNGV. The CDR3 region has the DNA TGTGCCAGCAGCTTAGTGGGGGGTCTGATCAAAAACATTCAGTACTTC. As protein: CASSLVGGLIKNIQYF.

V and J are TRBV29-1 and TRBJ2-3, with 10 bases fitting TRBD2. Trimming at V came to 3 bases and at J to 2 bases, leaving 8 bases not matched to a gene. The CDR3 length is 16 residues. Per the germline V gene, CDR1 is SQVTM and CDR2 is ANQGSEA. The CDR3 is CSVEGPLAGNTDTQYF. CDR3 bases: TGCAGCGTTGAGGGGCCACTAGCGGGGAACACAGATACGCAGTATTTT.

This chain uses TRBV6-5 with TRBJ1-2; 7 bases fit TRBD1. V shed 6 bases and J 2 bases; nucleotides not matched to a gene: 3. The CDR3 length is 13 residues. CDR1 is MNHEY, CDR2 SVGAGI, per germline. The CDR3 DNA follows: TGTGCCAGCAGACTGGACAGGAACTATGGCTACACCTTC. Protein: CASRLDRNYGYTF.

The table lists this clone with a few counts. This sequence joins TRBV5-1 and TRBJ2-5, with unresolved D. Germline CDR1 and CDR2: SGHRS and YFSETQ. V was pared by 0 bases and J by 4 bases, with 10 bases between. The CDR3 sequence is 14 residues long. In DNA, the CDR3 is TGCGCCAGCAGCTTGGGGGTCCGCCGAGAGACCCAGTACTTC. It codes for CASSLGVRRETQYF.

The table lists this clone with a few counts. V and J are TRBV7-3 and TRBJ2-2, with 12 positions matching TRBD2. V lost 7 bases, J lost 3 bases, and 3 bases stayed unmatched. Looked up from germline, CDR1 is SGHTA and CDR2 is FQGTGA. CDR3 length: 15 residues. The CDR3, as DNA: TGTGCCAGCACCGGACTAGCGGGGTACACCGGGGAGCTGTTTTTT. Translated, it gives CASTGLAGYTGELFF.

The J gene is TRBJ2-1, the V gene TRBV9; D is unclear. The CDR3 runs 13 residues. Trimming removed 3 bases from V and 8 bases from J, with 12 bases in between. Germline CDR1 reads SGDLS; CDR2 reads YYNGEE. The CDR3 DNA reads TGTGCCAGCAGCGAGGACCCACCCGATGAGCAGTTCTTC. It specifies CASSEDPPDEQFF.

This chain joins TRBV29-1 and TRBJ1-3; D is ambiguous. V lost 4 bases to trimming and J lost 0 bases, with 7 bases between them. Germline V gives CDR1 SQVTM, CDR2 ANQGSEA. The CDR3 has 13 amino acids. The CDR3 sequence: CSVVRSSGNTIYF. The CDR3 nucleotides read TGCAGCGTTGTCAGGAGCTCTGGAAACACCATATATTTT.

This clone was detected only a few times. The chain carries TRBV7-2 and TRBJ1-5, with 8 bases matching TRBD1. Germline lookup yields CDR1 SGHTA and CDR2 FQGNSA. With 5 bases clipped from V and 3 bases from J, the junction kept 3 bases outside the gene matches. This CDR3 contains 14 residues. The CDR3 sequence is CASSPQGANQPQHF. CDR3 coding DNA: TGTGCCAGCAGCCCCCAGGGGGCCAATCAGCCCCAGCATTTT.

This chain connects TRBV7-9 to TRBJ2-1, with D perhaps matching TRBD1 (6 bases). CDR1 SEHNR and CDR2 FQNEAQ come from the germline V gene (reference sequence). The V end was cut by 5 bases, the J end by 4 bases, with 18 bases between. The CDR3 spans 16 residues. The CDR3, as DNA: TGTGCCAGCAGCGTATCAAGAGGGGGATTATACAATGAGCAGTTCTTC. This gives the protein CASSVSRGGLYNEQFF.

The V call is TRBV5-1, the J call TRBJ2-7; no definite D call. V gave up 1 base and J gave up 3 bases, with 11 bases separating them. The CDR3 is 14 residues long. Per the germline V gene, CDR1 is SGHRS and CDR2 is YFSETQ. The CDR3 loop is CASSLSPSYYEQYF. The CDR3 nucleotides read TGCGCCAGCAGCTTGTCCCCATCCTACTACGAGCAGTACTTC.